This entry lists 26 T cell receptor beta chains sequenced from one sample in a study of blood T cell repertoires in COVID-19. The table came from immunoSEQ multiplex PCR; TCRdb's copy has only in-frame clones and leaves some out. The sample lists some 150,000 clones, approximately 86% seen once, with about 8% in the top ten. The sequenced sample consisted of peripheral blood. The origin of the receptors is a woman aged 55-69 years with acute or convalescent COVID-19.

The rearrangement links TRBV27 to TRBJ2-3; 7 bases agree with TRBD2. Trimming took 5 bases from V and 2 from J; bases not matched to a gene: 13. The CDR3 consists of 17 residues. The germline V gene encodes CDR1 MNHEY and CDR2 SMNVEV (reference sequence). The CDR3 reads CASSPTPSGAVTDTQYF. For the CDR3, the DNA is TGTGCCAGCAGTCCGACCCCTAGCGGCGCTGTCACAGATACGCAGTATTTT.

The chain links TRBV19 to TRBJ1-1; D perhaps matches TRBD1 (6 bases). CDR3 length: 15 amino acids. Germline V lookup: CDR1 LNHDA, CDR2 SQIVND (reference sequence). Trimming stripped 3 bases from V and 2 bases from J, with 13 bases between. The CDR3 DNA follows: TGTGCCAGTAGTATCCCGACAGGTGGAAACACTGAAGCTTTCTTT. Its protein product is CASSIPTGGNTEAFF.

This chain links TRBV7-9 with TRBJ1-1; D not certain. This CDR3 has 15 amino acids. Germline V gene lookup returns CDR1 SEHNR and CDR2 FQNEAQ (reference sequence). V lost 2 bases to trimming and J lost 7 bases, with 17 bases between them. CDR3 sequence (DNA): TGTGCCAGCAGCTTACGGTCGGGTCTTGACGGTGAAGCTTTCTTT. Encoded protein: CASSLRSGLDGEAFF.

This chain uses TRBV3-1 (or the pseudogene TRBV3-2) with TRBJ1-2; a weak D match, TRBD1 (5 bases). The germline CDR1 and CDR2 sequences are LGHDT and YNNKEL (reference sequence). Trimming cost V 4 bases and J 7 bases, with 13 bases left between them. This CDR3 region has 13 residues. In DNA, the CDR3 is TGTGCCAGCAGCCCAGAAACCAGGGTTGGCTACACCTTC. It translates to CASSPETRVGYTF.

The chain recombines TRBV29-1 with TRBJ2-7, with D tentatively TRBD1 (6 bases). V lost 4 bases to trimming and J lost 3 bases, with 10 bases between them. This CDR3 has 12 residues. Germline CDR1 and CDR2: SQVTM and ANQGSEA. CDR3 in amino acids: CSVGRDNYEQYF. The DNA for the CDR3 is TGCAGCGTTGGCCGGGACAACTACGAGCAGTACTTC.

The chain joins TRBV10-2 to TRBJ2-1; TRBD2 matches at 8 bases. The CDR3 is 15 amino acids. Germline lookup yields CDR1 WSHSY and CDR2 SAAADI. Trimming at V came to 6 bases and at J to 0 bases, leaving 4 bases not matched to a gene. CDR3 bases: TGCGCCAGCAGGGAGCGGGGGAGCTCCTACAATGAGCAGTTCTTC. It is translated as CASRERGSSYNEQFF.

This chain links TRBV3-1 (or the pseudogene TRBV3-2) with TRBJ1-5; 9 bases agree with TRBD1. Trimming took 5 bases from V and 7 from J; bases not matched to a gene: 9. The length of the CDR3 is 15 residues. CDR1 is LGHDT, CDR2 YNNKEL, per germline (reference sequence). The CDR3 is CASSSGTGMGQPQHF. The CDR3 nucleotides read TGTGCCAGCAGCTCCGGGACAGGGATGGGACAGCCCCAGCATTTT.

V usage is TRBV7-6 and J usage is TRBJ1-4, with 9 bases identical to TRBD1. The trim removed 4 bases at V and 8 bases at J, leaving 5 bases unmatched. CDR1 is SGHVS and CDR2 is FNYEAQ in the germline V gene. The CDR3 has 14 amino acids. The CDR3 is CASSSRDRDEKLFF. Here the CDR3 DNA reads TGTGCCAGCAGCTCCCGGGACAGGGACGAAAAACTGTTTTTT.

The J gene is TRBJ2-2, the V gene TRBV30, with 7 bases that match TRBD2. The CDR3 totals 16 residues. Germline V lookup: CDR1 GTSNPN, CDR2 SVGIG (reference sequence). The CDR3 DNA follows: TGTGCACGAATAGGCCGGGGTTCGGGGGGCACCGGGGAGCTGTTTTTT. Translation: CARIGRGSGGTGELFF.

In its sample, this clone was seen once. CDR3 nucleotides: TGTGCCAGCAGCGTTAGCGAAGGCTACGAGCAGTACTTC. It translates to CASSVSEGYEQYF. The chain uses TRBV9 and TRBJ2-7; TRBD2 might be the D (5 bases). Germline CDR1 is SGDLS and CDR2 is YYNGEE. The CDR3 sequence is 13 residues long. Between the trimmed V and J ends, which lost 2 bases and 3 bases, there was a span of 9 bases.

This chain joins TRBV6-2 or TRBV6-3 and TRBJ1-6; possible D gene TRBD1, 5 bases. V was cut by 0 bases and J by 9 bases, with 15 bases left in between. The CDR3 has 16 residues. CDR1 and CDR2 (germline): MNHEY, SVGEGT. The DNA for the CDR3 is TGTGCCAGCAGTTACTCGGCAGGGATGCGCCGTTCACCCCTCCACTTT. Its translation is CASSYSAGMRRSPLHF.

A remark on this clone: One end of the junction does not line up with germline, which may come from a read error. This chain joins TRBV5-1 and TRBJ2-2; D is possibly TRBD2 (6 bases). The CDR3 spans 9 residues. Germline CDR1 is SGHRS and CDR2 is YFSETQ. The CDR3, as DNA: TGCGCCAGCCTGGGGGGAGCTGTTTTT. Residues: CASLGGAVF.

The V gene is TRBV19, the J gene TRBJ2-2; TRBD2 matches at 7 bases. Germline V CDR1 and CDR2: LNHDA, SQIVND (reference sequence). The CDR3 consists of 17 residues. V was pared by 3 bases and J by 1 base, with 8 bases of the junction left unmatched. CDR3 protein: CASSMGRGYKNTGELFF. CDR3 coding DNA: TGTGCCAGTAGTATGGGGCGGGGGTACAAGAACACCGGGGAGCTGTTTTTT. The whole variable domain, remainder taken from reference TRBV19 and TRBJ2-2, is DGGITQSPKYLFRKEGQNVTLSCEQNLNHDAMYWYRQDPGQGLRLIYYSQIVNDFQKGDIAEGYSVSREKKESFPLTVTSAQKNPTAFYLCASSMGRGYKNTGELFFGEGSRLTVL.

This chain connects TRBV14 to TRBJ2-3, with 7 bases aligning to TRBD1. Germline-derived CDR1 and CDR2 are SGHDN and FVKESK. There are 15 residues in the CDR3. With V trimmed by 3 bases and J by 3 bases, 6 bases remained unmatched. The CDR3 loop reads CASSHEAGGTDTQYF. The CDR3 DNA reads TGTGCCAGCAGCCACGAGGCAGGGGGAACAGATACGCAGTATTTT. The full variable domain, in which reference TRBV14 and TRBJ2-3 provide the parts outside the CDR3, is EAGVTQFPSHSVIEKGQTVTLRCDPISGHDNLYWYRRVMGKEIKFLLHFVKESKQDESGMPNNRFLAERTGGTYSTLKVQPAELEDSGVYFCASSHEAGGTDTQYFGPGTRLTVL.

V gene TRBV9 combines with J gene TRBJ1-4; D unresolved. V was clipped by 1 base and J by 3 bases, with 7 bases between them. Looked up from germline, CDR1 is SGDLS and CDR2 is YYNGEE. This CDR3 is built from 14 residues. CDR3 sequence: CASSVQEANEKLFF. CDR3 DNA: TGTGCCAGCAGCGTACAGGAAGCTAATGAAAAACTGTTTTTT.

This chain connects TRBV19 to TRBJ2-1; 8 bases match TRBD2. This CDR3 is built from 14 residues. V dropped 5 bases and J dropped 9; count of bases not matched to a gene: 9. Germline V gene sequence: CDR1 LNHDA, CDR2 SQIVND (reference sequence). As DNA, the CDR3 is TGTGCCAGTAGTTCTGGCGGGGGGCCTCGTGAGCAGTTCTTC. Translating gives CASSSGGGPREQFF. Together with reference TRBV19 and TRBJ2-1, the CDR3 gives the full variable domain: DGGITQSPKYLFRKEGQNVTLSCEQNLNHDAMYWYRQDPGQGLRLIYYSQIVNDFQKGDIAEGYSVSREKKESFPLTVTSAQKNPTAFYLCASSSGGGPREQFFGPGTRLTVL.

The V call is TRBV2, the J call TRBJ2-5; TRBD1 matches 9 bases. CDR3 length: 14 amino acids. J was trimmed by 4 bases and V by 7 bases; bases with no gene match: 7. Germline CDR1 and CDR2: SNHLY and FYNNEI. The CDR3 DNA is TGTGCCAGCACGGGACAGGGCGCGGGAGAGACCCAGTACTTC. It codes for CASTGQGAGETQYF.

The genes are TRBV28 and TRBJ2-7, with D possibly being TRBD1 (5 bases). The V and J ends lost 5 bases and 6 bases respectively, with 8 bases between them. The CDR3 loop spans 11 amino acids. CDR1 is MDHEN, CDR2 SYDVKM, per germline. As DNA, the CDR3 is TGTGCCAGCAGTCCAGGGTTCGAGCAGTACTTC. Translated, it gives CASSPGFEQYF.

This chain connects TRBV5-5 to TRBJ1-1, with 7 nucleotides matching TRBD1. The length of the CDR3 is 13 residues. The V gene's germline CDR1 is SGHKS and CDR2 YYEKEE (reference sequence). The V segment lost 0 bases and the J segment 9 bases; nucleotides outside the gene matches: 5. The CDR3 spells CASSLGPTGQAFF. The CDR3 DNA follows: TGTGCCAGCAGCTTGGGCCCGACAGGGCAAGCTTTCTTT.

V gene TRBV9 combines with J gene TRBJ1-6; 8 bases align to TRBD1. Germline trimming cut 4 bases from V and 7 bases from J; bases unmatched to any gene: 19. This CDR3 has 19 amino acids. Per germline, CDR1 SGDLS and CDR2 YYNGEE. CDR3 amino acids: CASSPWDRTGPQWNSPLHF. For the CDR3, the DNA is TGTGCCAGCAGCCCATGGGACAGGACAGGGCCCCAGTGGAATTCACCCCTCCACTTT.

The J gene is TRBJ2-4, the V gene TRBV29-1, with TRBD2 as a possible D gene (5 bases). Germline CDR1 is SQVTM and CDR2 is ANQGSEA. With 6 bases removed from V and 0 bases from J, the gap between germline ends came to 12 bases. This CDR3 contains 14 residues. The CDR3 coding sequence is TGCAGCGTCCGGGAAACTCTAGCCAAAAACATTCAGTACTTC. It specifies CSVRETLAKNIQYF.

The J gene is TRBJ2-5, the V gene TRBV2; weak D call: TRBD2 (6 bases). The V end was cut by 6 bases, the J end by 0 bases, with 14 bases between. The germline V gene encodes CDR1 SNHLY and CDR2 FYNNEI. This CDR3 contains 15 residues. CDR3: CASSQVGLHQETQYF. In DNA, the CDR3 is TGTGCCAGCAGCCAGGTGGGACTTCACCAAGAGACCCAGTACTTC.

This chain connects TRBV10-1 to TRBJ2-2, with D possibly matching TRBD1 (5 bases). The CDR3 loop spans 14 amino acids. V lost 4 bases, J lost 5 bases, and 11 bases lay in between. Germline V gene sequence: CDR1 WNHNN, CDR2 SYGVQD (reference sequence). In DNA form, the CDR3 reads TGCGCCAGCAGTGGGGCAGGGTCAACCGGGGAGCTGTTTTTT. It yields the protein CASSGAGSTGELFF.

CDR3 bases: TGCGCCAGCAGCCCGGGGACAGCTAACACCGGGGAGCTGTTTTTT. Its translation is CASSPGTANTGELFF. V gene TRBV5-1 combines with J gene TRBJ2-2; 7 bases are a match to TRBD1. The V gene end was trimmed by 4 bases and the J gene end by 2 bases; junction bases not matched to a gene: 5. The CDR3 covers 15 residues. Germline V gives CDR1 SGHRS, CDR2 YFSETQ.

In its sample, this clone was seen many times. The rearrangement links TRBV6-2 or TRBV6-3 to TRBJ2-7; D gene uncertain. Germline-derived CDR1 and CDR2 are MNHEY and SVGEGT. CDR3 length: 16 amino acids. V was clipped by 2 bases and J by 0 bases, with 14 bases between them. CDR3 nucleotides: TGTGCCAGCAGTTACCCACAAGTCTGGTCCTCCTACGAGCAGTACTTC. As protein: CASSYPQVWSSYEQYF.

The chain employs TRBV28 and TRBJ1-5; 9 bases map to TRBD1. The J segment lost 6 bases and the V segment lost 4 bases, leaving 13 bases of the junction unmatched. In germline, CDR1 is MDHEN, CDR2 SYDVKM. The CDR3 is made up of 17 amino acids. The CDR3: CASSSTTGGRRSQPQHF. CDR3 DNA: TGTGCCAGCAGTTCAACGACAGGGGGTCGTCGAAGTCAGCCCCAGCATTTT.